The 11 T cell receptor beta chains listed next were all sequenced from one sample in a study of blood T cell repertoires in COVID-19. Repertoires were generated with immunoSEQ multiplex PCR, while TCRdb's copy carries only in-frame clones and drops some. The sample lists roughly 160,000 clones, about four fifths occurring once. The source material was peripheral blood. The receptor set was obtained from a woman over 75 with active or convalescent COVID-19.

The chain uses TRBV3-1 (or the pseudogene TRBV3-2) and TRBJ2-3, with D perhaps matching TRBD2 (5 bases). Germline values: CDR1 LGHDT, CDR2 YNNKEL (reference sequence). Deletions cut 0 bases from V and 4 bases from J, with 11 bases between. The CDR3 totals 15 residues. The CDR3 DNA is TGTGCCAGCAGCCAAGACCCCCTACTAGCAGATACGCAGTATTTT. It is translated as CASSQDPLLADTQYF.

This chain links TRBV28 with TRBJ1-1, with 7 bases identical to TRBD1. The germline gives CDR1 MDHEN, CDR2 SYDVKM. This CDR3 region has 13 residues. Trimming removed 6 bases from V and 6 bases from J; junction bases left unmatched: 7. The CDR3 nucleotides are TGTGCCAGCAGACCCGACAGGGAGGCTGAAGCTTTCTTT. This gives the protein CASRPDREAEAFF.

The V and J genes are TRBV6-5 and TRBJ1-2; 8 bases line up with TRBD1. The CDR3 loop spans 15 amino acids. The junction had 4 bases not matched to a gene; V was cut back by 0 bases and J by 4 bases. The germline V gene encodes CDR1 MNHEY and CDR2 SVGAGI. The CDR3 nucleotides read TGTGCCAGCAGTTACTCGGGACAGGAGTCCTATGGCTACACCTTC. This sequence encodes CASSYSGQESYGYTF.

The chain has TRBV19 and TRBJ2-3; TRBD2 agrees at 12 bases. Looked up from germline, CDR1 is LNHDA and CDR2 is SQIVND (reference sequence). Unmatched junction bases numbered 5, after V lost 6 bases and J lost 4 bases. This CDR3 has 15 amino acids. DNA of the CDR3: TGTGCCAGTAGCCCAGGGACTAGCGGGTCAGATACGCAGTATTTT. The encoded protein is CASSPGTSGSDTQYF.

This chain uses TRBV4-1 with TRBJ2-1; D ambiguous. The ends were cut back, 0 bases at V and 9 bases at J, with 3 bases in the middle. The CDR3 runs 11 residues. Germline loops: CDR1 MGHRA, CDR2 YSYEKL. CDR3 sequence (DNA): TGCGCCAGCAGCCAAGATATTGAGCAGTTCTTC. Translated, it gives CASSQDIEQFF.

To note about this clone: The sample has other DNA sequences that encode this CDR3 too. This rearrangement joins TRBV5-1 to TRBJ2-1, with D perhaps matching TRBD1 (6 bases). V lost 0 bases and J lost 6, with 7 bases in between. The CDR3 loop spans 13 amino acids. Per the germline V gene, CDR1 is SGHRS and CDR2 is YFSETQ. CDR3 nucleotide sequence: TGCGCCAGCAGCTTGGCCAGGGGCAATGAGCAGTTCTTC. Protein sequence: CASSLARGNEQFF.

In its sample, this clone was seen once. CDR3 DNA sequence: TGCGCCAGCAAGCCAGGGGGAACGGCGGGGGAGACCCAGTACTTC. Protein sequence: CASKPGGTAGETQYF. V is TRBV5-1 and J is TRBJ2-5; possibly TRBD1 for D (7 bases). V was trimmed by 6 bases and J by 5 bases, leaving 20 bases between them. The CDR3 is made up of 15 amino acids. CDR1 is SGHRS and CDR2 is YFSETQ in the germline V gene.

The chain links TRBV5-1 to TRBJ1-1; unclear D gene. This CDR3 is built from 13 residues. Trimming left V 0 bases short and J 10 bases short, with 13 bases between. Germline CDR1 is SGHRS and CDR2 is YFSETQ. The CDR3 region is CASSLAGEATAFF. The CDR3 nucleotides are TGCGCCAGCAGCTTGGCCGGGGAGGCTACAGCTTTCTTT. Based on the CDR3 plus reference TRBV5-1 and TRBJ1-1, the full variable domain is KAGVTQTPRYLIKTRGQQVTLSCSPISGHRSVSWYQQTPGQGLQFLFEYFSETQRNKGNFPGRFSGRQFSNSRSEMNVSTLELGDSALYLCASSLAGEATAFFGQGTRLTVV.

DNA for the CDR3: TGCGCCAGCAGTGGCAGGGGGTATAGCAATCAGCCCCAGCATTTT. This encodes CASSGRGYSNQPQHF. The chain couples TRBV10-2 to TRBJ1-5; 7 nucleotides align to TRBD1. Germline V gene sequence: CDR1 WSHSY, CDR2 SAAADI. CDR3 length equals 15 residues. The junction had 3 bases not matched to a gene; V was cut back by 4 bases and J by 0 bases.

The rearrangement uses TRBV5-1 and TRBJ1-3, with 8 nucleotides matching TRBD1. J gave up 8 bases and V 4 bases, and 8 bases lay outside the gene matches. Per germline, CDR1 SGHRS and CDR2 YFSETQ. The CDR3 is 14 residues long. CDR3 region: CASSPGQGSDTIYF. In nucleotides, the CDR3 is TGCGCCAGCAGCCCAGGACAGGGATCGGACACCATATATTTT.

The chain is built from TRBV12-3 or TRBV12-4 and TRBJ2-3, with a tentative D call TRBD2 (6 bases). CDR3 length: 12 residues. The V gene lost 6 bases and the J gene lost 8 bases, with 12 bases spanning the gap. CDR3 protein: CASRGTAGTQYF. The CDR3 nucleotides read TGTGCCAGCAGGGGGACTGCGGGTACGCAGTATTTT.